The rows below give T cell receptor beta chains drawn from one sample of a study of neurological immune-mediated disorders. A single record per CDR3 protein comes from TCRdb applying MiXCR to the 5' RACE reads. Of about 59,000 distinct CDR3 sequences in the sample, 24% were seen once. The sequencing input was PBMCs. The source of these receptors is a man aged 60 to 69 with HTLV-1-associated myelopathy (HAM/TSP). CDR3s include the opening cysteine and the closing phenylalanine or tryptophan. D genes are given only for firm matches. Clone size is not always given. Where it is, it says once, few, many or a class for expanded clones.

>NA|TRBV5-1|NA|TRBJ2-7
CASSPRTRPPYEQYF
TGCGCCAGCAGCCCACGGACAAGGCCCCCCTACGAGCAGTACTTC
>TRBD1|TRBV5-6|many|TRBJ2-1
CASSWGQGSSYNEQFF
TGTGCCAGCAGCTGGGGACAGGGGAGCTCCTACAATGAGCAGTTCTTC
>TRBD2|TRBV7-9|NA|TRBJ2-3
CASSLVLGLAGVDTQYF
TGTGCCAGCAGCTTAGTCCTGGGACTAGCGGGAGTGGATACGCAGTATTTT
>TRBD2|TRBV29-1|many|TRBJ2-1
CSVDGAGGQYNEQFF
TGCAGCGTTGATGGGGCGGGAGGGCAATACAATGAGCAGTTCTTC
>NA|TRBV7-7|few|TRBJ2-1
CASSPLGGGSYNEQFF
TGTGCTAGCAGTCCCCTTGGGGGAGGATCCTACAATGAGCAGTTCTTC
>NA|TRBV3-1|many|TRBJ2-5
CASSRPRGIQETQYF
TGTGCCAGCAGCCGTCCTAGGGGGATCCAAGAGACCCAGTACTTC
>NA|TRBV5-1|many|TRBJ2-7
CASSLEPGASYEQYF
TGCGCCAGCAGCTTGGAACCGGGAGCGTCCTACGAGCAGTACTTC
>NA|TRBV2|once|TRBJ1-5
CASSYTEKGPPQHF
TGTGCCAGCAGTTACACAGAGAAGGGTCCGCCCCAGCATTTT
>NA|TRBV20-1|NA|TRBJ2-5
CSADLGETQYF
TGCAGTGCTGACCTGGGGGAGACCCAGTACTTC
>NA|TRBV19|NA|TRBJ2-1
CASSDSLLNEQFF
TGTGCCAGTTCAGATTCACTTCTCAATGAGCAGTTCTTC
>NA|TRBV20-1|many|TRBJ2-7
CSARDPLDGTQYF
TGCAGTGCTAGAGATCCCCTCGACGGGACGCAGTACTTC
>TRBD1|TRBV2|NA|TRBJ2-1
CASRRTGLYNEQFF
TGTGCCAGCAGGAGGACAGGGCTCTACAATGAGCAGTTCTTC
>NA|TRBV10-1|NA|TRBJ1-5
CASSANNQPQHF
TGCGCCAGCAGCGCCAACAATCAGCCCCAGCATTTT
>TRBD2|TRBV10-3|NA|TRBJ2-3
CAISESRLANTQYF
TGTGCCATCAGTGAGTCCCGACTAGCGAATACGCAGTATTTT
>TRBD2|TRBV5-1|NA|TRBJ2-2
CASSTSSGTNTGELFF
TGCGCCAGCAGCACCTCTAGCGGGACGAACACCGGGGAGCTGTTTTTT
>NA|TRBV30|NA|TRBJ2-7
CAWSAQRSYEQYF
TGTGCCTGGAGTGCTCAGCGCTCCTACGAGCAGTACTTC
>TRBD2|TRBV4-2|NA|TRBJ2-1
CASSQSPGLTNEQFF
TGTGCCAGCAGCCAATCCCCGGGACTAACCAATGAGCAGTTCTTC
>TRBD2|TRBV7-2|many|TRBJ2-1
CASSLNGRNEQFF
TGTGCCAGCAGCTTGAACGGGAGGAATGAGCAGTTCTTC
>NA|TRBV2|many|TRBJ1-5
CASSSSSVIQPQHF
TGTGCCAGCAGTTCCTCCAGTGTAATTCAGCCCCAGCATTTT
>NA|TRBV25-1|NA|TRBJ2-7
CASRDTWGEQYF
TGTGCCAGTCGGGACACCTGGGGAGAGCAGTACTTC
>NA|TRBV5-1|many|TRBJ2-1
CASSLDPSTNEQFF
TGCGCCAGCAGCTTGGATCCTAGCACGAATGAGCAGTTCTTC
>NA|TRBV29-1|many|TRBJ1-1
CSVTISWGMNTEAFF
TGCAGCGTTACAATATCATGGGGGATGAACACTGAAGCTTTCTTT
>TRBD1|TRBV14|NA|TRBJ2-1
CASSQTGTGVGNEQFF
TGTGCCAGCAGCCAAACCGGGACAGGGGTAGGGAATGAGCAGTTCTTC
>NA|TRBV5-1|NA|TRBJ2-1
CASSTNNEQFF
TGCGCCAGCAGCACCAACAATGAGCAGTTCTTC
>TRBD1|TRBV5-1|many|TRBJ2-3
CATGDQGADTQYF
TGCGCCACTGGCGACCAGGGGGCTGATACGCAGTATTTT
>TRBD2|TRBV7-2|many|TRBJ2-1
CASSLLAGSYNEQFF
TGTGCCAGCAGCTTATTAGCGGGCTCCTACAATGAGCAGTTCTTC
>NA|TRBV12-5|many|TRBJ2-1
CASGSLTGGEQFF
TGTGCTAGTGGTTCCCTGACAGGCGGTGAGCAGTTCTTC
>NA|TRBV20-1|many|TRBJ2-3
CSARRAGLDTQYF
TGCAGTGCCCGGAGGGCAGGACTCGATACGCAGTATTTT
>NA|TRBV9|NA|TRBJ2-5
CASSALGGGQETQYF
TGTGCCAGCAGCGCCCTTGGGGGCGGCCAAGAGACCCAGTACTTC
>TRBD1|TRBV5-5|many|TRBJ2-5
CASSRDRAETQYF
TGTGCCAGCAGCAGGGACAGGGCAGAGACCCAGTACTTC
>NA|TRBV20-1|many|TRBJ1-5
CSASLGLSNQPQHF
TGCAGTGCTAGTCTGGGACTAAGCAATCAGCCCCAGCATTTT
>NA|TRBV5-1|many|TRBJ1-5
CASSDSQGNQPQHF
TGCGCCAGCAGCGACTCCCAGGGGAATCAGCCCCAGCATTTT
>NA|TRBV28|NA|TRBJ2-1
CASTRIPAYNEQFF
TGTGCCAGCACCAGAATTCCCGCCTACAATGAGCAGTTCTTC
>NA|TRBV14|many|TRBJ1-2
CASRPDSNYGYTF
TGTGCCAGCAGACCGGACAGCAACTATGGCTACACCTTC
>NA|TRBV4-1|many|TRBJ1-4
CASSQGLTAAGEKLFF
TGCGCCAGCAGCCAAGGTTTGACGGCGGCGGGTGAAAAACTGTTTTTT
>NA|TRBV20-1|many|TRBJ2-5
CSGVWSETQYF
TGCAGTGGGGTTTGGTCGGAGACCCAGTACTTC
>TRBD1|TRBV20-1|many|TRBJ1-1
CSADRGNTEAFF
TGCAGTGCTGACAGGGGGAACACTGAAGCTTTCTTT
>TRBD2|TRBV9|many|TRBJ2-1
CASSEGVRAKGLAGGPSYNEQFF
TGTGCCAGCAGCGAAGGAGTAAGGGCCAAGGGACTAGCGGGAGGGCCTTCCTACAATGAGCAGTTCTTC
>TRBD2|TRBV2|many|TRBJ2-7
CASRPSGGFSYEQYF
TGTGCCAGCCGCCCAAGCGGGGGATTTTCCTACGAGCAGTACTTC